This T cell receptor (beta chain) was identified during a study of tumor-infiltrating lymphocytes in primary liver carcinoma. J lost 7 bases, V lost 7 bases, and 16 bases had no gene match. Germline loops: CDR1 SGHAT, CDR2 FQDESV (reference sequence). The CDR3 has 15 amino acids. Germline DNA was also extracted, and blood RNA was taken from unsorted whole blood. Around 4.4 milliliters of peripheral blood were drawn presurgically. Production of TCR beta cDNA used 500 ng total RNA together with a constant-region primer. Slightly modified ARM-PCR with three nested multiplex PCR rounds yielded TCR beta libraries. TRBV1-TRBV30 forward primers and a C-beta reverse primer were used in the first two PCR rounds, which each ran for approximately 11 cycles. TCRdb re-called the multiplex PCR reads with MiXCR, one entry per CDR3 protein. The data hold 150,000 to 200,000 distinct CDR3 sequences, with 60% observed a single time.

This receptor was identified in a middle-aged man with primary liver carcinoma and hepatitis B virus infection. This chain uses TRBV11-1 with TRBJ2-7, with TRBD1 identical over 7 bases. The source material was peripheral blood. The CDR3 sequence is CASNSTGQSYNEQYF. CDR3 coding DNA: TGTGCCAGCAACTCTACGGGACAGTCCTACAATGAGCAGTACTTC. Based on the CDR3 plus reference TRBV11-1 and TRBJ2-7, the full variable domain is EAEVAQSPRYKITEKSQAVAFWCDPISGHATLYWYRQILGQGPELLVQFQDESVVDDSQLPKDRFSAERLKGVDSTLKIQPAELGDSAMYLCASNSTGQSYNEQYFGPGTRLTVT.